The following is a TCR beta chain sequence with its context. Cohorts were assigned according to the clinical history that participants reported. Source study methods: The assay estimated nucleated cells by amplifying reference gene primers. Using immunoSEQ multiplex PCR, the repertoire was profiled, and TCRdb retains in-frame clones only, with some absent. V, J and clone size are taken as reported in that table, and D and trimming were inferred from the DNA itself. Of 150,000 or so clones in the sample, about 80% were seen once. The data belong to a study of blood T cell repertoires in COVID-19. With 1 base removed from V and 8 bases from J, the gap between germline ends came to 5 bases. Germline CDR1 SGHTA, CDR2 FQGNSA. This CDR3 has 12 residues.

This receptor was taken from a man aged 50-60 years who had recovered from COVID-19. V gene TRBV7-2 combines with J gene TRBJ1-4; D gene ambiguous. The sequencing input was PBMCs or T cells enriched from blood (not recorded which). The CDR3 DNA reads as TGTGCCAGCAGCTTAGGCGGCGAAAAACTGTTTTTT. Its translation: CASSLGGEKLFF.